A selection of T cell receptor beta chains follows, all from one sample in a study of blood T cell repertoires in COVID-19. TCRdb's copy holds only in-frame clones and misses some; the assay was immunoSEQ multiplex PCR. The sample yields a few hundred thousand clones, roughly 90% seen once. Source material: peripheral blood. The source is a man aged 55 to 70 who had recovered from COVID-19. Each CDR3 is given with its conserved first and last residue. The D gene is left open where the match is weak. For some rows the clone size is stated as once, few or many, or as a class when expanded; others skip it.

D gene: TRBD2; CDR3 length: 19; V gene: TRBV6-2/TRBV6-3; J gene: TRBJ2-1; clone size: .; CDR3 protein: CASSYRTGLAGGLNNEQFF; CDR3 DNA: TGTGCCAGCAGTTACCGGACGGGACTAGCGGGGGGGCTTAACAATGAGCAGTTCTTC
D gene: .; CDR3 length: 15; V gene: TRBV7-8; J gene: TRBJ1-4; clone size: few; CDR3 protein: CASSLLGSLNEKLFF; CDR3 DNA: TGTGCCAGCAGCTTATTAGGGAGTCTGAATGAAAAACTGTTTTTT
D gene: TRBD1; CDR3 length: 13; V gene: TRBV12-3/TRBV12-4; J gene: TRBJ1-2; clone size: .; CDR3 protein: CASSPDRGYGYTF; CDR3 DNA: TGTGCCAGCAGTCCGGACAGGGGATACGGCTACACCTTC
D gene: TRBD1; CDR3 length: 14; V gene: TRBV27; J gene: TRBJ2-5; clone size: .; CDR3 protein: CASSRTGILETQYF; CDR3 DNA: TGTGCCAGCAGTCGGACAGGGATCTTGGAGACCCAGTACTTC
D gene: TRBD1; CDR3 length: 15; V gene: TRBV19; J gene: TRBJ1-6; clone size: .; CDR3 protein: CATKDRLLSNSPLHF; CDR3 DNA: TGTGCCACTAAGGACAGGCTATTATCGAATTCACCCCTCCACTTT
D gene: .; CDR3 length: 14; V gene: TRBV9; J gene: TRBJ1-1; clone size: .; CDR3 protein: CASSGLEGDTEAFF; CDR3 DNA: TGTGCCAGCAGCGGTCTGGAAGGGGACACTGAAGCTTTCTTT
D gene: .; CDR3 length: 14; V gene: TRBV5-1; J gene: TRBJ1-4; clone size: .; CDR3 protein: CASSTTVGLEKLFF; CDR3 DNA: TGCGCCAGCAGCACTACCGTAGGCTTAGAAAAACTGTTTTTT
D gene: .; CDR3 length: 16; V gene: TRBV7-2; J gene: TRBJ1-5; clone size: .; CDR3 protein: CASSPTSTGSNQPQHF; CDR3 DNA: TGTGCCAGCAGCCCAACCTCAACAGGATCCAATCAGCCCCAGCATTTT
D gene: .; CDR3 length: 16; V gene: TRBV4-2; J gene: TRBJ2-5; clone size: .; CDR3 protein: CASSQDLGGYQETQYF; CDR3 DNA: TGTGCCAGCAGCCAAGATCTTGGAGGGTATCAAGAGACCCAGTACTTC
D gene: TRBD2; CDR3 length: 14; V gene: TRBV19; J gene: TRBJ2-7; clone size: .; CDR3 protein: CASSKTSGFYEQYF; CDR3 DNA: TGTGCCAGTAGTAAGACTAGCGGCTTCTACGAGCAGTACTTC
D gene: TRBD1; CDR3 length: 16; V gene: TRBV3-1/TRBV3-2; J gene: TRBJ2-1; clone size: .; CDR3 protein: CASSNRQGSGYNEQFF; CDR3 DNA: TGTGCCAGCAGCAACCGACAGGGCTCAGGGTACAATGAGCAGTTCTTC